These 11 T cell receptor beta chains originate from one sample sequenced in a study of control samples from healthy donors and cancer patients. This table comes from immunoSEQ multiplex PCR, and its TCRdb copy is limited to in-frame clones, with some not included. The sample shows roughly 130,000 clones, about 95% of them seen only once. The sequencing input was blood. These receptors were collected from a man aged 25-40 years in good health.

This rearrangement joins TRBV29-1 to TRBJ2-1; 13 bases map to TRBD2. V was clipped by 5 bases and J by 5 bases; unmatched bases: 3. Germline loops: CDR1 SQVTM, CDR2 ANQGSEA. This CDR3 has 14 residues. The CDR3 here is CSVIGLAGDNEQFF. As DNA, the CDR3 is TGCAGCGTTATAGGACTAGCGGGGGACAATGAGCAGTTCTTC.

This clone was seen a single time. CDR3 nucleotides: TGCGCCAGCAGTCAGCGACAGGGGGCACCTTCTGGAGCTTTCTTT. It specifies CASSQRQGAPSGAFF. The chain employs TRBV23-1 and TRBJ1-1; 10 bases align to TRBD1. TRBV23-1 is flagged as an ORF with uncertain function. V gave up 3 bases and J gave up 10 bases; unmatched junction bases: 11. CDR3 size: 15 residues.

The genes are TRBV7-2 and TRBJ2-7, with 7 bases matching TRBD1. The CDR3 is 15 residues long. The trim removed 1 base at V and 2 bases at J, leaving 5 bases unmatched. Germline loops: CDR1 SGHTA, CDR2 FQGNSA. DNA of the CDR3: TGTGCCAGCAGCTTAGAAAAGGGGGCTCCCTACGAGCAGTACTTC. Encoded protein: CASSLEKGAPYEQYF.

This chain connects TRBV6-2 or TRBV6-3 to TRBJ2-3; TRBD2 matches 11 bases. Germline loops: CDR1 MNHEY, CDR2 SVGEGT. Trimming removed 5 bases from V and 1 base from J; junction bases left unmatched: 2. The CDR3 has 15 residues. CDR3 loop: CASSPTSGGTDTQYF. DNA of the CDR3: TGTGCCAGCAGTCCGACTAGCGGGGGCACAGATACGCAGTATTTT.

CDR3 bases: TGTGCCAGCAGCTCTTCAGCGGGGGTGAACACCGGGGAGCTGTTTTTT. It codes for CASSSSAGVNTGELFF. The V gene is TRBV11-2, the J gene TRBJ2-2, with 8 bases fitting TRBD2. Germline V lookup: CDR1 SGHAT, CDR2 FQNNGV. The length of the CDR3 is 16 residues. Trimming removed 4 bases from V and 1 base from J; junction bases left unmatched: 5.

The rearrangement uses TRBV5-1 and TRBJ1-6, with D possibly matching TRBD1 (5 bases). The CDR3 extends over 15 amino acids. The germline V and J ends were trimmed by 0 bases and 10 bases, with 14 bases remaining between them. CDR1 and CDR2 from the germline V gene are SGHRS and YFSETQ. CDR3 in DNA: TGCGCCAGCAGCTTGGCAGGCAGGGATTACTCACCCCTCCACTTT. Its protein product is CASSLAGRDYSPLHF.

The chain carries TRBV24-1 and TRBJ2-2; 7 bases are a match to TRBD1. Germline assignment: CDR1 KGHDR and CDR2 SFDVKD. The CDR3 contains 16 residues. The V gene end was trimmed by 4 bases and the J gene end by 4 bases; junction bases not matched to a gene: 8. The CDR3 DNA is TGTGCCACCAGTGACCTAGGGGGCCGGAGCACCGGGGAGCTGTTTTTT. It codes for CATSDLGGRSTGELFF.

The chain uses TRBV19 and TRBJ2-7, with TRBD1 matching 8 bases. V was pared by 6 bases and J by 3 bases, with 10 bases of the junction left unmatched. This CDR3 has 15 amino acids. Germline V gene lookup returns CDR1 LNHDA and CDR2 SQIVND (reference sequence). CDR3 nucleotide sequence: TGTGCCAGTAGCTCGGGGCCAGGGGGCTTCTACGAGCAGTACTTC. Residues: CASSSGPGGFYEQYF.

V and J are TRBV6-2 or TRBV6-3 and TRBJ1-1, with 7 bases lining up with TRBD1. V shed 4 bases and J 5 bases; nucleotides not matched to a gene: 7. The V gene's germline CDR1 is MNHEY and CDR2 SVGEGT. This CDR3 spans 14 amino acids. Written as DNA, the CDR3 is TGTGCCAGCAGTTTAACCGACAGGGATACTGAAGCTTTCTTT. Amino acids: CASSLTDRDTEAFF.

V gene TRBV30 combines with J gene TRBJ1-4, with a tentative D call TRBD1 (5 bases). The CDR3 contains 16 residues. Per the germline V gene, CDR1 is GTSNPN and CDR2 is SVGIG (reference sequence). Trimming removed 2 bases at V and 8 bases at J, with 21 bases between. The chain's CDR3 is CAWSPWVETREEKLFF. As DNA, the CDR3 is TGTGCCTGGAGTCCATGGGTCGAGACCAGGGAAGAAAAACTGTTTTTT. Based on the CDR3 plus reference TRBV30 and TRBJ1-4, the full variable domain is SQTIHQWPATLVQPVGSPLSLECTVEGTSNPNLYWYRQAAGRGLQLLFYSVGIGQISSEVPQNLSASRPQDRQFILSSKKLLLSDSGFYLCAWSPWVETREEKLFFGSGTQLSVL.

CDR3 residues: CASSFSTRQNTQYF. Written as DNA, the CDR3 is TGTGCCAGCAGTTTCTCAACACGACAGAATACGCAGTATTTT. The chain employs TRBV6-6 and TRBJ2-3; D possibly corresponds to TRBD1 (5 bases). The V gene lost 4 bases and the J gene lost 7 bases, with 15 bases spanning the gap. The CDR3 has 14 amino acids. Per the germline V gene, CDR1 is MNHNY and CDR2 is SVGAGI (reference sequence).